This T cell receptor (beta chain) was sequenced during a study of shared clonotypes between healthy human individuals. When replicate PCRs were run on sorted subsets, they used approximately 210 ng DNA, roughly 30,000 T cell genomes. Libraries were prepared by immunoSEQ multiplex PCR; TCRdb keeps only in-frame clonotypes and omits some of them. The sample lists fewer than 1.8 million clones, around 98.5% seen once, with under 0.45% in the top ten. Trimming cost V 2 bases and J 2 bases, with 13 bases left between them. The germline CDR1 and CDR2 sequences are MNHNS and SASEGT. The CDR3 is 15 residues long. Study-level findings and limits: Only blood was sampled, and tissue TCR repertoires likely differ from blood ones.

Notes on this clone: Its antigen remains unknown.

The sample taken for sequencing was naive CD4+ T cells sorted from blood. Subset given: CD45RA+ positively selected. The rearrangement joins TRBV6-1 to TRBJ2-7, with D hard to call. The source is a young man in good health. The CDR3 nucleotides read TGTGCCAGCAGTGAAAGAAGCGTAAGCCCCTACGAGCAGTACTTC. Translating it yields CASSERSVSPYEQYF.